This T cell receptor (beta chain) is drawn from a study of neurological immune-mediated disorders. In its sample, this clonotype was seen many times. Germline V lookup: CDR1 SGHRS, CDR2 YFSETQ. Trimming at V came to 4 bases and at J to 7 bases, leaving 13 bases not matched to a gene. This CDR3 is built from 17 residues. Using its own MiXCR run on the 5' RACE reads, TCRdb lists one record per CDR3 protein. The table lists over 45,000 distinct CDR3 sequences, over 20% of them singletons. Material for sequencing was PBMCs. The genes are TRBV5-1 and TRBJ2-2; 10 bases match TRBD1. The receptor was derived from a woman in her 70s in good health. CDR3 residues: CASSPGLTGGFGGELFF. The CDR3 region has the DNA TGCGCCAGCAGCCCGGGCCTGACAGGGGGCTTCGGCGGGGAGCTGTTTTTT.